This entry concerns a single T cell receptor beta chain. Its target is unknown. TRB amplification used around 0.25 ug of peripheral blood genomic DNA. The CDR3 length is 15 residues. TRB rearrangements were amplified by touch-down multiplex PCR with mixed TRB-A/B primers. TCRdb re-called the multiplex PCR reads and shows each CDR3 protein once, DNA omitted. The sample's table shows about 15,000 distinct CDR3 sequences. This sample is part of a study of T cell clusters in autoimmune cytopenias. Study-wide context: Healthy donor controls had a mean age of roughly 52 years and median age of around 59 years.

Study conclusions and caveats: Compared with active autoimmune hepatitis patients, healthy donors showed approximately 3-fold more exclusive TRB clusters. The cluster-lack signature was not seen for secondary cytopenia versus chronic lymphocytic leukemia.

The data also belong to a second study, concerning T cell repertoires in aging, cancer and after chemotherapy. That study adds: In cancer patients, declining TCR diversity with age involved lost richness and lost evenness.

The source of this sequence is a human donor in good health. The J gene is TRBJ2-1, the V gene TRBV12-3 or TRBV12-4; TCRdb designates TRBD1, a call that cannot be tested without DNA. The specimen was peripheral blood. CDR3 amino acids: CASSLIRASYNEQFF.